This T cell receptor (beta chain) was captured in a study of blood T cells in healthy people across ages. Primed by a sample-barcoded 5' primer and a J-beta primer mix, a second PCR proceeded for roughly 6 to 12 cycles. TCRdb reprocessed the 5' RACE reads with MiXCR, giving one entry per CDR3 protein. The repertoire consists of 1.5 million to 2 million distinct CDR3 sequences, with about 50% occurring once and the leading ten covering about 2.1%. The CDR3 runs to 16 residues. CDR1 is DFQATT, CDR2 SNEGSKA, per germline (reference sequence). This clonotype has a handful of counts. This sequence originates from a woman aged 40 to 50 in good health. The chain combines TRBV20-1 with TRBJ2-7, with 12 bases lining up with TRBD1. The J call may not be correct, given that the DNA end is closer to TRBJ2-5. The source material was blood. In DNA form, the CDR3 reads TGCAGTGCGTTCGATTTTGGGACAGGGGGCTTGGAGACCCAGTACTTC. Translation: CSAFDFGTGGLETQYF.